The 3 T cell receptor beta chains below come from one sample, sequenced in a study of T cells in Graves' hyperthyroidism and ophthalmopathy. The CDR3 regions of TCR beta were amplified from RNA transcripts. Initially, a first-round RT-PCR of the TCR CDR3 employed the HTBI primer set. TCRdb reanalysed the multiplex PCR reads using MiXCR and keeps one entry per CDR3 protein. Of hundreds of thousands of distinct CDR3 sequences in the sample, 15% to 17% are singletons; the top ten hold around 7.7%. Specimen: blood. The receptors stem from a woman between 18 and 30 years old with Graves' hyperthyroidism.

The genes are TRBV3-1 and TRBJ2-2; 8 nucleotides align to TRBD1. Germline V CDR1 and CDR2: LGHDT, YNNKEL (reference sequence). This CDR3 is 14 amino acids long. Trimming at V came to 4 bases and at J to 5 bases, leaving 3 bases not matched to a gene. CDR3 nucleotides: TGTGCCAGCAGCCCCCACAGGGGGACCGGGGAGCTGTTTTTT. Translated, it gives CASSPHRGTGELFF.

This chain links TRBV15 with TRBJ2-7, with D possibly TRBD2 on 5 matching bases. V dropped 1 base and J dropped 4 bases, with 8 bases sitting between them. This CDR3 region has 13 residues. The germline CDR1 and CDR2 sequences are LNHNV and YYDKDF (reference sequence). The CDR3 protein is CATSRVRGYEQYF. The CDR3 DNA follows: TGTGCCACCAGCAGAGTTCGGGGTTACGAGCAGTACTTC.

In its sample, this clonotype was seen many times. The chain joins TRBV9 to TRBJ1-2; no firm D call. Per the germline V gene, CDR1 is SGDLS and CDR2 is YYNGEE. V was clipped by 0 bases and J by 6 bases, with 15 bases between them. CDR3 size: 15 residues. DNA for the CDR3: TGTGCCAGCAGCGTAGGCGGGGTCTGGAGTAATGGCTACACCTTC. Translating it yields CASSVGGVWSNGYTF.